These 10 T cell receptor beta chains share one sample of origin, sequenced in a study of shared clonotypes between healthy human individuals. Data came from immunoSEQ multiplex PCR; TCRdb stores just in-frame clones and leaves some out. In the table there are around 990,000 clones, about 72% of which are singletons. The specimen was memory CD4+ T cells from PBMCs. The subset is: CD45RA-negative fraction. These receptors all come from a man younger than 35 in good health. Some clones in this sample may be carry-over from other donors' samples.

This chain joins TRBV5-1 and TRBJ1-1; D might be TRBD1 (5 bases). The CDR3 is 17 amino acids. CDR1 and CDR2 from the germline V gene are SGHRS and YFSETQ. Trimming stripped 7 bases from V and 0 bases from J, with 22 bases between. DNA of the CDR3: TGCGCCAGCGCTCGGGGGACCCCGATAACTATGAACACTGAAGCTTTCTTT. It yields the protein CASARGTPITMNTEAFF.

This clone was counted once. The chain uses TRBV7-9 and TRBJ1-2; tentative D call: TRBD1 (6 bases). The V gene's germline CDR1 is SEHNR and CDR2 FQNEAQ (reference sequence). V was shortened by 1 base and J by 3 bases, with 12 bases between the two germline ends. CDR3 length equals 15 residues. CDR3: CASSLEIGGYYGYTF. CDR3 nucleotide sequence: TGTGCCAGCAGCTTAGAAATAGGGGGATACTATGGCTACACCTTC. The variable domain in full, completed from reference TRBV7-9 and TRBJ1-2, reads DTGVSQNPRHKITKRGQNVTFRCDPISEHNRLYWYRQTLGQGPEFLTYFQNEAQLEKSRLLSDRFSAERPKGSFSTLEIQRTEQGDSAMYLCASSLEIGGYYGYTFGSGTRLTVV.

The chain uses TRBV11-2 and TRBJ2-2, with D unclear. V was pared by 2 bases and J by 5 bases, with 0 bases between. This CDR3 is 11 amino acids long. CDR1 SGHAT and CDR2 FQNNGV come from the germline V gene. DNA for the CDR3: TGTGCCAGCAGCTTAACCGGGGAGCTGTTTTTT. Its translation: CASSLTGELFF.

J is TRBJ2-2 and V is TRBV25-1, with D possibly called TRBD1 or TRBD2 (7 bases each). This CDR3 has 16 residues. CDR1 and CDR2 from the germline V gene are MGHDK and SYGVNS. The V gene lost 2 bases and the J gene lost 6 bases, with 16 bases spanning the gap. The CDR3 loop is CASSEPGGGAAGELFF. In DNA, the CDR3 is TGTGCCAGCAGTGAACCAGGGGGGGGCGCTGCCGGGGAGCTGTTTTTT. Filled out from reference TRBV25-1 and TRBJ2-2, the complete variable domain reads EADIYQTPRYLVIGTGKKITLECSQTMGHDKMYWYQQDPGMELHLIHYSYGVNSTEKGDLSSESTVSRIRTEHFPLTLESARPSHTSQYLCASSEPGGGAAGELFFGEGSRLTVL.

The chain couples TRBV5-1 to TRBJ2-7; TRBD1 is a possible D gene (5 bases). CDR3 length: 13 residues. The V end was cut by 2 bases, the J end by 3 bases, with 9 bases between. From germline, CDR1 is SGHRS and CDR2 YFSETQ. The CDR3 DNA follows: TGCGCCAGCAGCTTAGGGGTCAACTACGAGCAGTACTTC. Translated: CASSLGVNYEQYF. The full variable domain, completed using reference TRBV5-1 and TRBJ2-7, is KAGVTQTPRYLIKTRGQQVTLSCSPISGHRSVSWYQQTPGQGLQFLFEYFSETQRNKGNFPGRFSGRQFSNSRSEMNVSTLELGDSALYLCASSLGVNYEQYFGPGTRLTVT.

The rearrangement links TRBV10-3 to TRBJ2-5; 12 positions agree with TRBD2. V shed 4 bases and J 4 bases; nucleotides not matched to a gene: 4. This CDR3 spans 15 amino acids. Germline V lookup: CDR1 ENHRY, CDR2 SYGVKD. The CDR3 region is CAISALAGGGETQYF. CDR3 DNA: TGTGCCATCAGTGCGCTAGCGGGAGGGGGAGAGACCCAGTACTTC.

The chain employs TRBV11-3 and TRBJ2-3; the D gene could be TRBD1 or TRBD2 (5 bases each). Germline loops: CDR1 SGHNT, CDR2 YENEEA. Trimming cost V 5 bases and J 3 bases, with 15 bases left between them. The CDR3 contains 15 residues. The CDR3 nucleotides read TGTGCCAGCAGCCGGGGCAGGAACCCAACAGATACGCAGTATTTT. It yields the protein CASSRGRNPTDTQYF.

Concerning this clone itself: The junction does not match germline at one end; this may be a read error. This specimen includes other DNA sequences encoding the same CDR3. The CDR3 DNA is TGCGCAAGCAGCCAAGACCCGAATCAGCCCCAGCATTTT. It specifies CASSQDPNQPQHF. The V gene is TRBV4-1, the J gene TRBJ1-5; no clear D gene. This CDR3 region has 13 residues. CDR1 is MGHRA, CDR2 YSYEKL, per germline.

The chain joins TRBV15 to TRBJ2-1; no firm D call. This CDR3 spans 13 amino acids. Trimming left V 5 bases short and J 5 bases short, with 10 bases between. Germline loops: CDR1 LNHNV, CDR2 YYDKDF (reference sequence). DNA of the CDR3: TGTGCCACCAGCCGGTCTATAAACAATGAGCAGTTCTTC. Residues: CATSRSINNEQFF. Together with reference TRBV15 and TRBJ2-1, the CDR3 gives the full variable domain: DAMVIQNPRYQVTQFGKPVTLSCSQTLNHNVMYWYQQKSSQAPKLLFHYYDKDFNNEADTPDNFQSRRPNTSFCFLDIRSPGLGDTAMYLCATSRSINNEQFFGPGTRLTVL.

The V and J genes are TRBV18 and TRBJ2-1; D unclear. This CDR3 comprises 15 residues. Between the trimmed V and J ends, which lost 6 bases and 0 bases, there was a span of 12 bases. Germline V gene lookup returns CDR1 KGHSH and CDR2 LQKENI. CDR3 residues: CASSPSPSSYNEQFF. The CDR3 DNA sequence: TGTGCCAGCTCGCCCTCACCCAGCTCCTACAATGAGCAGTTCTTC.